This T cell receptor (beta chain) was sequenced for a study of response to subunit inactivated influenza vaccine (dated by TCRdb to 2016 to 2019). Context from the whole study: Deep quantitative T cell receptor repertoire profiling was used in the study to track responses to a trivalent subunit inactivated influenza vaccine. The investigation overall reported the following: The authors suggested that each seasonal influenza vaccination may recruit only a limited number of new T cells.

This clonotype showed up just a few times. What this receptor recognizes is not known. Base qualities are not provided; no much larger clone lies one nucleotide away. Libraries were constructed by RT-PCR. These reads were obtained on an Illumina HiSeq 2500. TCRdb redid the processing of the public reads, applying fastp at Q25 and MiXCR, and retained in-frame beta chains. When rows share a CDR3 protein, they turn into one entry using the most common DNA and genes. The sample has fewer than 400,000 distinct CDR3 sequences on record, less than 25% of them singletons. Roughly 10% of the sample is taken by the ten largest. The V end loses 5 bases and the J end loses 6 bases, and a stretch of 25 bases separates them. The cysteine opens and the phenylalanine closes a CDR3 of 17 amino acids. The read is trimmed to its CDR3 DNA, 51 bases read in frame from base 1. For CDR1 and CDR2, the germline V gene (reference sequence) lists LNHDA and SQIVND.

Recombination connected TRBV19 to TRBJ1-2; possibly the D gene is TRBD1, per 5 matching bases. Sequences were derived from PBMCs from blood, sampled less than 22 months after vaccination. The sequence derives from a man between 50 and 70 years old who received an inactivated influenza vaccine. Donor details come from another sample of the same person, matched by shared clones. The CDR3 loop reads CASSSAGSRYFANGYTF. The nucleotides read TGTGCCAGTAGTTCAGCAGGGTCTCGCTATTTTGCTAATGGCTACACCTTC.